One and the same sample provided the 13 T cell receptor beta chains below, sequenced in a study of control samples from healthy donors and cancer patients. Using immunoSEQ multiplex PCR, the repertoire was profiled, and TCRdb retains in-frame clones only, with some absent. Among 82,000 or so clones listed, 85% to 95% were seen once. The sample comprised blood. The receptor set was obtained from a woman aged 18 to 35 in good health.

The rearrangement links TRBV19 to TRBJ2-5, with 16 bases lining up with TRBD2. V lost 5 bases and J lost 1; bases outside the gene matches: 10. CDR1 is LNHDA and CDR2 is SQIVND in the germline V gene (reference sequence). CDR3 length: 19 amino acids. The CDR3 DNA reads as TGTGCCAGTAGTGGGCCGGGACTAGCGGGAGGGCCAAGCCAAGAGACCCAGTACTTC. Its translation: CASSGPGLAGGPSQETQYF.

A single count supports this clone. The rearrangement joins TRBV27 to TRBJ2-5; D possibly corresponds to TRBD2 (5 bases). The CDR3 runs 15 residues. CDR1 MNHEY and CDR2 SMNVEV come from the germline V gene (reference sequence). Trimming shortened V by 10 bases and J by 3 bases, and 21 bases separated the two germline ends. CDR3 in amino acids: CATAPGSLGKETQYF. The CDR3 DNA sequence: TGTGCCACGGCCCCGGGATCTCTGGGTAAAGAGACCCAGTACTTC.

The gene calls are TRBV27 and TRBJ2-7, with a tentative D call TRBD2 (5 bases). CDR3 size: 14 residues. The germline V and J ends were trimmed by 2 bases and 5 bases, with 13 bases remaining between them. The germline V gene has CDR1 MNHEY and CDR2 SMNVEV (reference sequence). The chain's CDR3 is CASSLTSPRDEQYF. In nucleotides, the CDR3 is TGTGCCAGCAGTTTAACCTCCCCGAGGGACGAGCAGTACTTC.

This chain uses TRBV20-1 with TRBJ2-5; the D is unclear. Trimming left V 3 bases short and J 3 bases short, with 8 bases between. Germline lookup yields CDR1 DFQATT and CDR2 SNEGSKA (reference sequence). The CDR3 is made up of 12 amino acids. CDR3 sequence reads: CSASPLEETQYF. DNA of the CDR3: TGCAGTGCTAGTCCCCTCGAAGAGACCCAGTACTTC.

This rearrangement joins TRBV23-1 to TRBJ1-5; 9 bases align to TRBD1. TRBV23-1 is placed among ORFs of uncertain function. With 6 bases clipped from V and 4 bases from J, the junction kept 10 bases outside the gene matches. CDR3 length equals 16 residues. The DNA for the CDR3 is TGCGCCAGCAGCCCGAGGACAGGGGTAGTTAATCAGCCCCAGCATTTT. It codes for CASSPRTGVVNQPQHF.

V is TRBV29-1 and J is TRBJ1-5; D is possibly TRBD1 (6 bases). V lost 6 bases to trimming and J lost 9 bases, with 15 bases between them. The CDR3 loop spans 12 amino acids. Germline V gives CDR1 SQVTM, CDR2 ANQGSEA. The CDR3 bases are TGCAGCGTCGCCCAGGGGCCCGGGCCCCAGCATTTT. Translated: CSVAQGPGPQHF. Full variable domain (remainder filled in from reference TRBV29-1 and TRBJ1-5): SAVISQKPSRDICQRGTSLTIQCQVDSQVTMMFWYRQQPGQSLTLIATANQGSEATYESGFVIDKFPISRPNLTFSTLTVSNMSPEDSSIYLCSVAQGPGPQHFGDGTRLSIL.

The rearrangement uses TRBV2 and TRBJ1-6; D gene unclear. CDR1 and CDR2 from the germline V gene are SNHLY and FYNNEI. Trimming took 0 bases from V and 13 from J, leaving 7 bases between them. This CDR3 has 12 residues. In nucleotides, the CDR3 is TGTGCCAGCAGTGAAGCAATTCCGCCCCTCCACTTT. As protein: CASSEAIPPLHF.

The chain joins TRBV27 to TRBJ2-7; 8 nucleotides line up with TRBD1. The V segment lost 7 bases and the J segment 1 base; nucleotides outside the gene matches: 9. The CDR3 has 15 residues. The V gene's germline CDR1 is MNHEY and CDR2 SMNVEV (reference sequence). The CDR3 here is CASKRDRGMSYEQYF. In DNA, the CDR3 is TGTGCCAGCAAGAGAGACAGGGGAATGTCCTACGAGCAGTACTTC.

This clone has a handful of counts. Here the CDR3 reads CASSQEGFLNSPLHF. CDR3 in DNA: TGTGCCAGCAGCCAAGAAGGGTTTTTAAATTCACCCCTCCACTTT. The chain combines TRBV3-1 (or the pseudogene TRBV3-2) with TRBJ1-6; D is uncertain. Germline loops: CDR1 LGHDT, CDR2 YNNKEL (reference sequence). CDR3 size: 15 residues. The V and J ends lost 0 bases and 7 bases respectively, with 10 bases between them.

V gene TRBV3-1 (or the pseudogene TRBV3-2) combines with J gene TRBJ2-1, with 8 bases identical to TRBD1. The CDR3 is 15 residues long. The germline CDR1 and CDR2 sequences are LGHDT and YNNKEL (reference sequence). V gave up 3 bases and J gave up 4 bases; unmatched junction bases: 5. The CDR3 DNA reads as TGTGCCAGCAGCCAGGGACAGGCAACGTACAATGAGCAGTTCTTC. It translates to CASSQGQATYNEQFF.

The chain joins TRBV9 to TRBJ2-1, with D unclear. CDR1 is SGDLS and CDR2 is YYNGEE in the germline V gene. The CDR3 extends over 13 amino acids. The V gene lost 0 bases and the J gene lost 10 bases, with 11 bases spanning the gap. The CDR3 DNA is TGTGCCAGCAGCGTAGATGAAAGGACCGAGCAGTTCTTC. Its translation is CASSVDERTEQFF.

This rearrangement joins TRBV7-2 to TRBJ1-1; 9 bases line up with TRBD1. Trimming at V came to 1 base and at J to 4 bases, leaving 10 bases not matched to a gene. Germline-derived CDR1 and CDR2 are SGHTA and FQGNSA. This CDR3 is 17 amino acids long. The CDR3 DNA is TGTGCCAGCAGCTTAGACCTCGTAGGGACAGGGAGCACTGAAGCTTTCTTT. Protein sequence: CASSLDLVGTGSTEAFF.

J is TRBJ1-2 and V is TRBV11-2; the D gene is possibly TRBD1 (6 bases). The CDR3 has 13 residues. The germline gives CDR1 SGHAT, CDR2 FQNNGV. Trimming shortened V by 5 bases and J by 2 bases, and 9 bases separated the two germline ends. The CDR3 bases are TGTGCCAGCAGCCTGGACAGCAACTATGGCTACACCTTC. Protein product: CASSLDSNYGYTF.